This T cell receptor (beta chain) was captured in a study of cytomegalovirus exposure and HLA in healthy donors. Background on the study: As an earlier analysis found, roughly 180 million T cells yielded fewer than 130 million unique TCR beta sequences.

CDR3 length: 11 residues. The V gene's germline CDR1 is MNHNS and CDR2 SASEGT. V lost 10 bases to trimming and J lost 3 bases; unmatched junction nucleotides: 1. With respect to this clone: The antigen is not known.

General observations from the study: Later analysis revealed greater clonal expansion in HLA-associated TCR beta chains than in equally common others. Across all donors, roughly uniform sequencing depth was an assumption of the presence/absence analyses. Some TCR beta chains (more than 150 of them) were listed as cytomegalovirus-associated.

PCR used 60 Vbeta primers and 13 Jbeta primers. Profiled with immunoSEQ multiplex PCR; TCRdb holds only in-frame clones, not every one. Of roughly 100,000 clones in the sample, around 83% were seen once. The chain couples TRBV6-1 to TRBJ2-5; 8 bases fit TRBD2. This TCR came from a female donor in good health and CMV-seropositive. Sequencing used PBMCs. Here the CDR3 reads CATRGEETQYF. The CDR3 bases are TGTGCCACGCGGGGGGAAGAGACCCAGTACTTC.